This T cell receptor (beta chain) was sequenced for a study of T cells expressing NK-cell markers. CDR1 and CDR2 from the germline V gene are LGHDT and YNNKEL (reference sequence). This CDR3 spans 15 amino acids. TCRdb re-called the 5' RACE reads, yielding one record per CDR3 amino acid sequence without DNA. The listing contains about 460,000 distinct CDR3 sequences. The sequence came from a woman aged 50 to 60 in good health. Sequencing was performed on blood T cells: a sorted CD56 or NKG2C T cell subset, CD4+ or CD8+ T cells, or bulk PBMC T cells (not recorded which). The gene calls are TRBV3-1 and TRBJ2-3; as DNA is missing, the TRBD2 call by TCRdb cannot be tested. This chain's CDR3 is CASSPGWDPSDTQYF.